Following are 14 T cell receptor beta chains from one sample sequenced in a study of beta chain features in type 1 diabetes. Overall study findings and caveats: The study found moderately but significantly shorter TCRB CDR3s in all four CD4+ subsets of Type 1 diabetes patients.

No antigen is known for these receptors. Investigators reverse transcribed all isolated RNA, so they sequenced expressed TCRB transcripts. Assay used: immunoSEQ multiplex PCR; TCRdb lists only in-frame clones, some missing. The sample includes hundreds of thousands of clones, about an eighth seen only once; the top ten take approximately 0.021%. Sequencing input: naive CD4+ T cells from blood. The receptors originated from a man aged 18 to 30 with type 1 diabetes.

This clone was detected a few times. The chain couples TRBV7-9 to TRBJ1-1; no definite D call. The V and J ends lost 1 base and 3 bases respectively, with 6 bases between them. Germline CDR1 reads SEHNR; CDR2 reads FQNEAQ (reference sequence). The CDR3 totals 13 residues. The CDR3 DNA follows: TGTGCCAGCAGCTTAGGAGAGTACACTGAAGCTTTCTTT. It is translated as CASSLGEYTEAFF.

V usage is TRBV7-2 and J usage is TRBJ1-2, with unresolved D. CDR3 size: 14 residues. From germline, CDR1 is SGHTA and CDR2 FQGNSA. Trimming left V 1 base short and J 4 bases short, with 10 bases between. In nucleotides, the CDR3 is TGTGCCAGCAGCTTAGGTACAGCGCTCTATGGCTACACCTTC. Amino acid sequence: CASSLGTALYGYTF. Supplemented by reference TRBV7-2 and TRBJ1-2, the full variable domain reads GAGVSQSPSNKVTEKGKDVELRCDPISGHTALYWYRQSLGQGLEFLIYFQGNSAPDKSGLPSDRFSAERTGGSVSTLTIQRTQQEDSAVYLCASSLGTALYGYTFGSGTRLTVV.

This chain links TRBV6-6 with TRBJ2-5; maybe TRBD1 (5 bases). The CDR3 loop spans 16 amino acids. Trimming stripped 0 bases from V and 1 base from J, with 12 bases between. The germline CDR1 and CDR2 sequences are MNHNY and SVGAGI (reference sequence). CDR3 DNA sequence: TGTGCCAGCAGTTACTCCGCGCAGGGCGGCCAAGAGACCCAGTACTTC. Encoded protein: CASSYSAQGGQETQYF.

Only a few counts were recorded for this clone. The gene calls are TRBV7-9 and TRBJ1-4; 8 nucleotides agree with TRBD1. V was pared by 5 bases and J by 4 bases, with 3 bases of the junction left unmatched. This CDR3 region has 14 residues. CDR1 is SEHNR and CDR2 is FQNEAQ in the germline V gene (reference sequence). The CDR3 region is CASSPTGDNEKLFF. The CDR3 nucleotides are TGTGCCAGCAGCCCGACAGGGGATAATGAAAAACTGTTTTTT. The full variable domain, with the rest looked up from reference TRBV7-9 and TRBJ1-4, is DTGVSQNPRHKITKRGQNVTFRCDPISEHNRLYWYRQTLGQGPEFLTYFQNEAQLEKSRLLSDRFSAERPKGSFSTLEIQRTEQGDSAMYLCASSPTGDNEKLFFGSGTQLSVL.

The chain has TRBV6-5 and TRBJ2-1; possible D gene TRBD2, 5 bases. The CDR3 has 13 amino acids. V was pared by 2 bases and J by 4 bases, with 6 bases between. Germline CDR1 is MNHEY and CDR2 is SVGAGI. The CDR3 DNA sequence: TGTGCCAGCAGTTACCCGGGGTACAATGAGCAGTTCTTC. Its translation: CASSYPGYNEQFF.

The J gene is TRBJ2-2, the V gene TRBV5-1; D might be TRBD2 (6 bases). Germline V gives CDR1 SGHRS, CDR2 YFSETQ. V lost 4 bases to trimming and J lost 4 bases, with 17 bases between them. This CDR3 is 16 amino acids long. The CDR3 nucleotides read TGCGCCAGCAGCGAGGGAGGATTCGTGTTCACCGGGGAGCTGTTTTTT. Translating gives CASSEGGFVFTGELFF.

This chain joins TRBV5-4 and TRBJ1-6; 7 nucleotides match TRBD1. CDR3 size: 15 residues. After removal of 2 bases from V and 9 bases from J, the junction contained 8 bases not matched to a gene. Per germline, CDR1 SGHNT and CDR2 YYREEE (reference sequence). The CDR3 bases are TGTGCCAGCAGCTTACCAACAGGGGCTGGTTCACCCCTCCACTTT. Amino acid sequence: CASSLPTGAGSPLHF.

As concerns this clone: The same CDR3 can be traced to other DNA sequences in this sample. The chain is built from TRBV4-1 and TRBJ2-7, with 8 bases aligning to TRBD1. CDR3 length equals 14 residues. The V gene end was trimmed by 4 bases and the J gene end by 5 bases; junction bases not matched to a gene: 7. In germline, CDR1 is MGHRA, CDR2 YSYEKL. The CDR3 region has the DNA TGCGCCAGCAGCCTCCGACAGGGGCTCGACGAGCAGTACTTC. Protein sequence: CASSLRQGLDEQYF.

The sample holds a few counts of this clone. The chain links TRBV6-5 to TRBJ2-3, with 9 bases lining up with TRBD1. CDR1 is MNHEY, CDR2 SVGAGI, per germline. The CDR3 extends over 15 amino acids. V was clipped by 8 bases and J by 4 bases; unmatched bases: 10. The CDR3 region is CASFSPGQGADTQYF. The CDR3 DNA sequence: TGTGCCAGCTTCTCCCCGGGACAGGGCGCAGATACGCAGTATTTT.

The rearrangement links TRBV5-4 to TRBJ2-7, with D possibly TRBD1 on 6 matching bases. Trimming left V 4 bases short and J 0 bases short, with 17 bases between. CDR1 is SGHNT, CDR2 YYREEE, per germline (reference sequence). This CDR3 contains 16 residues. CDR3 loop: CASSPSGGDISYEQYF. Written as DNA, the CDR3 is TGTGCCAGCAGCCCAAGTGGGGGCGACATCTCCTACGAGCAGTACTTC.

The genes are TRBV27 and TRBJ1-6, with no clear D. V was trimmed by 3 bases and J by 0 bases, leaving 9 bases between them. The CDR3 consists of 16 residues. Germline V gives CDR1 MNHEY, CDR2 SMNVEV (reference sequence). The CDR3 region is CASSLSQSSYNSPLHF. For the CDR3, the DNA is TGTGCCAGCAGTTTGTCACAGAGCTCCTATAATTCACCCCTCCACTTT.

This clone was seen a few times. The rearrangement joins TRBV28 to TRBJ2-7; D gene uncertain. CDR3 length equals 13 residues. Germline V lookup: CDR1 MDHEN, CDR2 SYDVKM. The germline V and J ends were trimmed by 10 bases and 0 bases, with 13 bases remaining between them. CDR3 in amino acids: CATYGRTSYEQYF. Here the CDR3 DNA reads TGTGCCACCTACGGCCGCACCTCCTACGAGCAGTACTTC. Drawing the rest from reference TRBV28 and TRBJ2-7, the complete variable domain is DVKVTQSSRYLVKRTGEKVFLECVQDMDHENMFWYRQDPGLGLRLIYFSYDVKMKEKGDIPEGYSVSREKKERFSLILESASTNQTSMYLCATYGRTSYEQYFGPGTRLTVT.

The chain's CDR3 is CAISDGRTNEKLFF. The DNA of the CDR3 is TGTGCCATCAGTGATGGTAGGACTAATGAAAAACTGTTTTTT. V usage is TRBV10-3 and J usage is TRBJ1-4; D call uncertain. Germline V gene data show CDR1 as ENHRY and CDR2 as SYGVKD. With 3 bases removed from V and 2 bases from J, the gap between germline ends came to 7 bases. CDR3 length: 14 residues.

This clone turned up a few times. V and J are TRBV11-2 and TRBJ1-1; the D is unclear. The CDR3 consists of 14 residues. CDR1 and CDR2 from the germline V gene are SGHAT and FQNNGV. V was pared by 5 bases and J by 1 base, with 11 bases between. The CDR3 region is CASSTWTGNTEAFF. Here the CDR3 DNA reads TGTGCCAGCAGCACCTGGACGGGGAACACTGAAGCTTTCTTT.